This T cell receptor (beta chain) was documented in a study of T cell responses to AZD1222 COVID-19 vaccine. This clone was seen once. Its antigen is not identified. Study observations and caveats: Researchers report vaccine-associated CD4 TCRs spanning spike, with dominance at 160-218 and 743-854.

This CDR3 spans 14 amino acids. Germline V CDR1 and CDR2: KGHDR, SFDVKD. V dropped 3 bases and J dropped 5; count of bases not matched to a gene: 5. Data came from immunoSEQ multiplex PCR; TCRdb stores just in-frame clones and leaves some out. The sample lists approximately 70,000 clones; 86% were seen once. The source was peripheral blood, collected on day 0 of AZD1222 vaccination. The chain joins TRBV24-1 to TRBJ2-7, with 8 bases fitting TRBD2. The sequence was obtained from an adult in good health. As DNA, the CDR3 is TGTGCCACCAGTGATGCCGGGAGGGTTGACGAGCAGTACTTC. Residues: CATSDAGRVDEQYF.